A selection of T cell receptor beta chains follows, all from one sample in a study of cytomegalovirus exposure and HLA in healthy donors. Profiled with immunoSEQ multiplex PCR; TCRdb holds only in-frame clones, not every one. The sample lists under 200,000 clones, approximately 70% occurring once. Source material: PBMCs. Receptors originate from a young woman in good health and CMV-seronegative. The CDR3 runs from the conserved cysteine through the conserved F or W. The order of the fields is J gene, V gene, D gene, clone size, CDR3 protein, CDR3 DNA. The D gene is left open where the match is weak. For some rows the clone size is stated as once, few or many, or as a class when expanded; others skip it.

TRBJ2-5,TRBV27,TRBD2,.,CASHHLAGGSQETQYF,TGTGCCAGCCACCATTTGGCGGGGGGGTCACAAGAGACCCAGTACTTC
TRBJ2-7,TRBV5-1,.,.,CASSLGRSRSYEQYF,TGCGCCAGCAGCTTGGGCAGGTCCCGCTCCTACGAGCAGTACTTC
TRBJ2-7,TRBV4-2,TRBD2,.,CASSPSETSGLYEQYF,TGTGCCAGCAGCCCGTCCGAAACTAGCGGATTATACGAGCAGTACTTC
TRBJ1-2,TRBV5-1,TRBD1,.,CASSPRTGGIYGYTF,TGCGCCAGCAGCCCTCGGACAGGGGGGATCTATGGCTACACCTTC
TRBJ2-3,TRBV4-3,TRBD1,.,CASSHTSGTAADTQYF,TGCGCCAGCAGCCATACGTCCGGGACAGCGGCAGATACGCAGTATTTT
TRBJ2-5,TRBV5-1,.,.,CASSSGGRLFQYF,TGCGCCAGCAGTTCAGGAGGTCGCCTTTTCCAGTACTTC
TRBJ1-2,TRBV13,.,once,CASSLAGYLGYTF,TGTGCCAGCAGCTTAGCGGGTTATCTTGGCTACACCTTC
TRBJ1-5,TRBV6-1,.,.,CASSVQVTSIRVQHF,TGTGCCAGCAGCGTACAGGTGACTTCAATCCGGGTCCAGCATTTT
TRBJ2-6,TRBV15,.,.,CATSGGQNGANVLTF,TGTGCCACCAGCGGCGGACAGAACGGGGCCAACGTCCTGACTTTC
TRBJ1-2,TRBV27,TRBD1,once,CASSPSLRQGAGYGYTF,TGTGCCAGCAGTCCGTCACTTAGGCAGGGGGCTGGATATGGCTACACCTTC
TRBJ1-3,TRBV5-1,.,.,CASSLTGLSGNTIYF,TGCGCCAGCAGCTTAACAGGGCTTTCTGGAAACACCATATATTTT
TRBJ2-7,TRBV5-5,TRBD2,.,CASSLSLTSGTYEQYF,TGTGCCAGCAGCTTGTCTCTCACTAGCGGAACCTACGAGCAGTACTTC
TRBJ2-2,TRBV29-1,.,.,CSVDFGRGTGELFF,TGCAGCGTTGATTTTGGAAGGGGAACCGGGGAGCTGTTTTTT
TRBJ2-3,TRBV4-1,.,.,CASSPGVADTQYF,TGCGCCAGCAGCCCCGGTGTCGCAGATACGCAGTATTTT
TRBJ2-1,TRBV11-2,.,.,CASSLDRETLSYNEQFF,TGTGCCAGCAGCTTAGATCGGGAGACTCTTTCCTACAATGAGCAGTTCTTC
TRBJ2-2,TRBV9,.,.,CASSVGDSHTGELFF,TGTGCCAGCAGCGTAGGAGACAGTCACACCGGGGAGCTGTTTTTT
TRBJ2-5,TRBV12-2,.,.,CASRLLVFGLAGQETQYF,TGTGCAAGTCGCTTACTCGTCTTTGGACTAGCGGGCCAAGAGACCCAGTACTTC
TRBJ1-4,TRBV5-1,.,few,CASSLASREKLFF,TGCGCCAGCAGCTTGGCGTCCCGGGAAAAACTGTTTTTT
TRBJ1-2,TRBV5-1,.,.,CASSLTGLVGYTF,TGCGCCAGCAGCTTAACAGGGCTCGTGGGCTACACCTTC
TRBJ2-1,TRBV21-1,.,few,CASSRRSSGRPSYNEQFF,TGTGCCAGCAGCAGGAGATCTAGCGGGAGGCCCTCCTACAATGAGCAGTTCTTC
TRBJ1-1,TRBV7-8,.,few,CASTRRRLNTEAFF,TGTGCCAGCACCCGTCGCAGGTTGAACACTGAAGCTTTCTTT
TRBJ2-7,TRBV7-9,TRBD1,.,CASSLGTGVFYEQYF,TGTGCCAGCAGCCTAGGGACAGGGGTATTTTACGAGCAGTACTTC
TRBJ1-1,TRBV5-1,TRBD1,.,CASSRQGQRNTEAFF,TGCGCCAGCAGCAGACAGGGGCAGCGGAACACTGAAGCTTTCTTT
TRBJ2-5,TRBV6-5,TRBD1,.,CASSYSRGQETQYF,TGTGCCAGCAGTTACAGCAGGGGGCAAGAGACCCAGTACTTC
TRBJ2-2,TRBV19,TRBD2,.,CAAGTRTYTGELFF,TGTGCCGCAGGGACTAGAACTTACACCGGGGAGCTGTTTTTT
TRBJ2-2,TRBV7-2,.,.,CASSLGWGEAGELFF,TGTGCCAGCAGCTTAGGATGGGGGGAGGCCGGGGAGCTGTTTTTT
TRBJ1-1,TRBV9,.,.,CASSGRGNTEAFF,TGTGCCAGCAGTGGCAGGGGGAACACTGAAGCTTTCTTT
TRBJ1-1,TRBV6-6,TRBD1,.,CASNLQGMRTEAFF,TGTGCCAGCAACTTACAGGGGATGAGAACTGAAGCTTTCTTT
TRBJ2-7,TRBV6-5,TRBD1,.,CASRPDRGPYEQYF,TGTGCCAGCAGACCTGACAGGGGGCCCTACGAGCAGTACTTC
TRBJ2-7,TRBV6-6,TRBD2,.,CASSLGLAGEKDEQYF,TGTGCCAGCAGCCTCGGACTAGCGGGAGAAAAGGACGAGCAGTACTTC
TRBJ2-6,TRBV4-3,TRBD2,once,CASSTRGSGTGANVLTF,TGCGCCAGCAGCACCCGGGGTAGCGGGACTGGGGCCAACGTCCTGACTTTC
TRBJ2-7,TRBV7-2,.,.,CASSSFGEVDEQYF,TGTGCCAGCAGCTCCTTCGGCGAGGTGGACGAGCAGTACTTC
TRBJ1-2,TRBV5-4,TRBD1,.,CASRVLGQQKIGYTF,TGTGCCAGCAGGGTATTGGGACAGCAAAAAATTGGCTACACCTTC
TRBJ1-5,TRBV7-8,.,.,CASSSSGFGNQPQHF,TGTGCCAGCAGCTCGTCAGGGTTCGGCAATCAGCCCCAGCATTTT
TRBJ1-4,TRBV6-5,TRBD1,few,CASSEGQGAEKLFF,TGTGCCAGCAGTGAGGGACAGGGGGCTGAAAAACTGTTTTTT
TRBJ2-3,TRBV27,TRBD2,.,CASSLSIRPAGVVDTQYF,TGTGCCAGCAGTTTATCGATACGCCCAGCGGGAGTCGTGGATACGCAGTATTTT
TRBJ2-2,TRBV7-9,TRBD1,.,CASSSTGTGVRLRELFF,TGTGCCAGCAGCTCCACCGGGACAGGGGTTCGACTCAGGGAGCTGTTTTTT
TRBJ2-2,TRBV19,TRBD2,.,CASSGALAAGASGELFF,TGTGCCAGTAGTGGTGCTCTCGCAGCGGGAGCGTCCGGGGAGCTGTTTTTT
TRBJ2-7,TRBV12-5,TRBD1,once,CASGFKPRDRSKGQYF,TGTGCTAGTGGTTTCAAGCCACGGGACAGATCTAAAGGGCAGTACTTC
TRBJ1-1,TRBV11-2,.,.,CASSLVGLPDSEAFF,TGTGCCAGCAGCTTAGTAGGCCTGCCCGACTCTGAAGCTTTCTTT
TRBJ1-4,TRBV7-2,.,.,CASSLIQGDEKLFF,TGTGCCAGCAGCTTAATACAGGGAGATGAAAAACTGTTTTTT
TRBJ1-4,TRBV4-1,TRBD1,.,CASSLSSGTGGEKLFF,TGCGCCAGCAGCCTTAGTTCCGGGACAGGGGGTGAAAAACTGTTTTTT
TRBJ2-1,TRBV6-1,TRBD1,.,CASSGTPTGDSYNEQFF,TGTGCCAGCAGTGGCACACCGACAGGGGACTCCTACAATGAGCAGTTCTTC
TRBJ2-7,TRBV6-1,.,.,CASKEDPLVYEQYF,TGTGCCAGCAAAGAGGATCCCCTGGTCTACGAGCAGTACTTC
TRBJ1-4,TRBV7-8,.,.,CASSFLPPRKGEKLFF,TGTGCCAGCAGCTTCCTCCCCCCCCGAAAGGGGGAAAAACTGTTTTTT
TRBJ2-2,TRBV5-4,.,.,CASSSGGPGELFF,TGTGCCAGCAGCTCCGGGGGTCCCGGGGAGCTGTTTTTT
TRBJ2-2,TRBV12-2,.,.,CASRLDCSGGATGELFF,TGTGCAAGTCGCTTAGATTGTAGCGGGGGGGCCACCGGGGAGCTGTTTTTT